This T cell receptor beta chain was documented in a study of OX40 agonist ivuxolimab in advanced cancers. Whole-study results and caveats: Individuals who were partial responders at 0.1-3.0 mg/kg had clonal expansion that ranked among the lowest. At 0.1 to 3.0 mg/kg and by week 6, clonal expansion occurred in CD4+ and CD8+ blood T cells. On average, a greater number of expanded clones characterised CD8+ T cells relative to CD4+.

The J segment lost 0 bases and the V segment lost 3 bases, leaving 7 bases of the junction unmatched. Germline V gene sequence: CDR1 LNHNV, CDR2 YYDKDF (reference sequence). The CDR3 runs 17 residues. Profiled with immunoSEQ multiplex PCR; TCRdb holds only in-frame clones, not every one. Seen here are fewer than 65,000 clones, 70% to 90% observed once, and the top ten hold approximately 0.32%. About this clone itself: The antigen remains unidentified.

The rearrangement uses TRBV15 and TRBJ1-1; 10 nucleotides line up with TRBD1. The starting material was CD4+ or CD8+ T cells sorted from blood, obtained in a trial of the OX40 agonist ivuxolimab. The TCR sequence derives from an adult with an advanced solid tumor such as melanoma, head and neck, liver or kidney cancer. CDR3 bases: TGTGCCACCAGCAGGAGGACAGGGGGGGCGATGAACACTGAAGCTTTCTTT. It translates to CATSRRTGGAMNTEAFF.